This TCR beta chain is drawn from a study of T cells in Graves' hyperthyroidism and ophthalmopathy. Study-level results: Most thyroid clonotypes expanded above 0.001 appeared in blood too.

Germline CDR1 is SGHAT and CDR2 is FQNNGV. Between the trimmed V and J ends, which lost 1 base and 1 base, there was a span of 9 bases. The length of the CDR3 is 15 residues. Amplified TCR beta CDR3 regions came from RNA transcripts. The HTBI set primed first-round TCR CDR3 RT-PCR. From the multiplex PCR reads, TCRdb called clonotypes with MiXCR, one entry per CDR3 protein. The sample gives about 600,000 distinct CDR3 sequences, 11% to 15% of which show up once; roughly 7% is in the top ten. Investigators excluded patients with uncontrolled infection, other autoimmune disease, pregnancy or lactation. This clonotype occurred many times. Antigen: not known.

This receptor was identified in a woman aged 18-29 years with Graves' ophthalmopathy. The V gene is TRBV11-2, the J gene TRBJ2-3; TRBD2 is a possible D gene (5 bases). The material sequenced was blood. CDR3 DNA: TGTGCCAGCAGCTTAGCGGGGTACCGCACAGATACGCAGTATTTT. Its translation: CASSLAGYRTDTQYF.